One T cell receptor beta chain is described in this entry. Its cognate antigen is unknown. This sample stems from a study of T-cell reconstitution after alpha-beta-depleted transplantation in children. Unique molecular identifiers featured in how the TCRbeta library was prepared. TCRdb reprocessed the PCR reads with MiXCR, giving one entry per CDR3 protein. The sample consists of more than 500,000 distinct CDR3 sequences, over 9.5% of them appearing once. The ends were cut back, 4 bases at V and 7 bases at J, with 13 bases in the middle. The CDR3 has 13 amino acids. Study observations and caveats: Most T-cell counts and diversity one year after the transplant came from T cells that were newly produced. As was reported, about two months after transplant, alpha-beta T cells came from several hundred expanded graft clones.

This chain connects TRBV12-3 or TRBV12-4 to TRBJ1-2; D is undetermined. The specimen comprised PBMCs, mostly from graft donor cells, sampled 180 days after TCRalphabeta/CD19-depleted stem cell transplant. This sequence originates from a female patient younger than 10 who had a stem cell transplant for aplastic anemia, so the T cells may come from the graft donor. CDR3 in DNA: TGTGCCAGCAGTTCGGACCAGTTGGGTGGCTACACCTTC. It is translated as CASSSDQLGGYTF.